This note documents a single T cell receptor (beta chain) sequence. Antigen unknown. Relapse after autologous stem cell transplantation occurred in every patient, and brentuximab vedotin exposure varied. CDR1 is SGDLS and CDR2 is YYNGEE in the germline V gene. V was shortened by 3 bases and J by 7 bases, with 12 bases between the two germline ends. The CDR3 sequence is 13 residues long. Sequencing was performed with immunoSEQ multiplex PCR; in TCRdb, only in-frame clones are kept and a portion is missing. The sample comprises about 97,000 clones, approximately 83% of which are singletons, and more than 9% rests with the top ten. This record belongs to a study of PD-1 blockade in classical Hodgkin lymphoma. Study-level results: Individuals who commenced nivolumab within less than 1 year of ASCT were excluded. By C4D1, CD4+ diversity increased significantly, especially in complete responders. Underlying causes for the observed repertoire differences were not defined, possibly disease activity or prior therapy. In newly diagnosed patients, baseline TCR diversity was reportedly below that of healthy donors.

The rearrangement uses TRBV9 and TRBJ2-3; D is undetermined. This clonotype was sampled from a human donor with classical Hodgkin lymphoma. The input for sequencing was peripheral blood mononuclear cells (PBMCs), taken at baseline. CDR3 residues: CASSGTGPNTQYF. The CDR3 DNA sequence: TGTGCCAGCAGCGGAACCGGGCCTAATACGCAGTATTTT.